This TCR beta chain was identified in a study of T-cell memory formation after mild COVID-19. Overall study context: There were largely donor-specific TCR clusters. General study results and limits: Clones that shrank (day 15 to 85) were balanced CD4/CD8, whereas later expanders leaned CD4+. Confirmation of SARS-CoV-2 specificity was lacking for second-wave clones peaking day 37.

The sample holds a few counts of this clonotype. The antigen remains unidentified. Constant-segment primers were used for 5'RACE, and the resulting TCR alpha and TCR beta cDNA libraries carried sample barcodes and UMIs. TCRdb reanalysed the 5' RACE reads using MiXCR and keeps one entry per CDR3 protein. This sample has over 250,000 distinct CDR3 sequences, with approximately 15% found just once. The CDR3 is 13 amino acids. V shed 3 bases and J shed 8 bases, with 16 bases lying between them. Germline-derived CDR1 and CDR2 are DFQATT and SNEGSKA (reference sequence). The TCR originated in a man aged 18 to 29 who had mild COVID-19 (a few samples of this study predate the infection). Cell type and time point are not known. The sequencing sample was made of PBMCs or a T cell subset sorted from them (not recorded which). The chain links TRBV20-1 to TRBJ1-1; D remains ambiguous. The CDR3 nucleotides read TGCAGTGCTAGGCTTTCGACCCACCCAGAAGCTTTCTTT. Translation gives CSARLSTHPEAFF.